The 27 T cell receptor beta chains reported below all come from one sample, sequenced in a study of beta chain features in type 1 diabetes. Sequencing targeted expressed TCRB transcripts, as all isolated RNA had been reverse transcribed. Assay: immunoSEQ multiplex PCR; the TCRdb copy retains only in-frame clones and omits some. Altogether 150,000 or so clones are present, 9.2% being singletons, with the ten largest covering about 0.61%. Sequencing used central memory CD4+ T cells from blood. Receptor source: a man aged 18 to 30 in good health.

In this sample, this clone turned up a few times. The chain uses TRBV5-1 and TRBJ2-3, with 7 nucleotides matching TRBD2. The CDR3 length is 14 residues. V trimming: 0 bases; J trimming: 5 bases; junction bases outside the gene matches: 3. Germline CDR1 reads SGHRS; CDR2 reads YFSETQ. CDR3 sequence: CASSLGAGEDTQYF. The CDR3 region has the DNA TGCGCCAGCAGCTTGGGTGCGGGGGAAGATACGCAGTATTTT.

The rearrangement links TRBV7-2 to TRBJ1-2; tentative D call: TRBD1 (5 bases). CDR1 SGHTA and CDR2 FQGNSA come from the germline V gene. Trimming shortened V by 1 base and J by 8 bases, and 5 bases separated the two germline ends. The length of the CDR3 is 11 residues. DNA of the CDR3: TGTGCCAGCAGCTTAGGGGGCGGCTACACCTTC. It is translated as CASSLGGGYTF.

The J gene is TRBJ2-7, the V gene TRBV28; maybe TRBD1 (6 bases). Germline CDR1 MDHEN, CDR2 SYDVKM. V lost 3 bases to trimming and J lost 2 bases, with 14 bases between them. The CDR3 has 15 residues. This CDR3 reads CASSFHRVTPYEQYF. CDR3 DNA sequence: TGTGCCAGCAGTTTTCACAGGGTGACACCCTACGAGCAGTACTTC.

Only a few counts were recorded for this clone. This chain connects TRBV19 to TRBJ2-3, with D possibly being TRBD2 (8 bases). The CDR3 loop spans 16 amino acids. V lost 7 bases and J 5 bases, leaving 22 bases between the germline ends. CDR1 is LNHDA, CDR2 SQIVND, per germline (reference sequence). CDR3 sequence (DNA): TGTGCCAGTACCCTCAACGGGAGGGGGCCTGGAGATACGCAGTATTTT. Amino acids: CASTLNGRGPGDTQYF.

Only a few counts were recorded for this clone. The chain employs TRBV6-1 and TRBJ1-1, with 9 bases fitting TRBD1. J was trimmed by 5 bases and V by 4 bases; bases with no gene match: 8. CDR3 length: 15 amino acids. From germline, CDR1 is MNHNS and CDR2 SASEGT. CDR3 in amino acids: CASSAQGARGTEAFF. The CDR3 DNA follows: TGTGCCAGCAGTGCACAGGGGGCACGGGGGACTGAAGCTTTCTTT.

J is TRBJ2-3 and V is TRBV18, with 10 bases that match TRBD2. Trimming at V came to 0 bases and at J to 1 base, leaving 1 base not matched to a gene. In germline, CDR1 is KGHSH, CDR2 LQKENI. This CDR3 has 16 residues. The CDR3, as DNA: TGTGCCAGCTCACCACCCGGGACTAGCGGCACAGATACGCAGTATTTT. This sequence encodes CASSPPGTSGTDTQYF.

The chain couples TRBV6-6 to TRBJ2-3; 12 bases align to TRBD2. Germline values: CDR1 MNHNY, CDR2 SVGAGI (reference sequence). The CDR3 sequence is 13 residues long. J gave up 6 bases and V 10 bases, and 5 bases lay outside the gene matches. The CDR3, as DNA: TGTGCCACCCTAGCGGGGGGGTCGGATACGCAGTATTTT. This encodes CATLAGGSDTQYF.

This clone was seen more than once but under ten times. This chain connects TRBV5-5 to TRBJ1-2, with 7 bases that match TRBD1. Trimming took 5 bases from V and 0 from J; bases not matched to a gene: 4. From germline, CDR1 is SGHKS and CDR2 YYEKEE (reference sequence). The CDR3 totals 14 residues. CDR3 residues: CASRRQGSNYGYTF. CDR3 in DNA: TGTGCCAGCAGACGACAGGGTTCTAACTATGGCTACACCTTC.

CDR3 loop: CASSPPSRDAETQYF. CDR3 in DNA: TGTGCCAGCTCACCACCTAGCAGGGATGCAGAGACCCAGTACTTC. The J gene is TRBJ2-5, the V gene TRBV18, with D possibly being TRBD1 (5 bases). Trimming removed 0 bases at V and 4 bases at J, with 12 bases between. CDR1 KGHSH and CDR2 LQKENI come from the germline V gene. The CDR3 is 15 residues long.

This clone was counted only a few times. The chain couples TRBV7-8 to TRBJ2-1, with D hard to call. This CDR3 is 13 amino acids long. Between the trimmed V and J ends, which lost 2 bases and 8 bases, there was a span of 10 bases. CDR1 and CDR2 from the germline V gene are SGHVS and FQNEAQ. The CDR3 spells CASSLTHRDEQFF. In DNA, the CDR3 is TGTGCCAGCAGCTTAACACATCGGGATGAGCAGTTCTTC.

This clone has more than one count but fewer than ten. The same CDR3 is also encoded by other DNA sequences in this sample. Here the CDR3 DNA reads TGTGCCAGCAGCGTAGGGACAGCTAACTATGGCTACACCTTC. Amino acids: CASSVGTANYGYTF. The chain recombines TRBV9 with TRBJ1-2; D is perhaps TRBD1 (6 bases). Per the germline V gene, CDR1 is SGDLS and CDR2 is YYNGEE. CDR3 length: 14 residues. The V end lost 0 bases, the J end lost 0 bases, and 6 bases lay between the germline ends.

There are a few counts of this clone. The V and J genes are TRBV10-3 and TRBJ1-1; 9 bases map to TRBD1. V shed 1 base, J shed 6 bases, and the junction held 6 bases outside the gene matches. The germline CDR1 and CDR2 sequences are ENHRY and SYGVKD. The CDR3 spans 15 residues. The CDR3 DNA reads TGTGCCATCAGTGAGTTGGACAGGGGAAGCTCTGAAGCTTTCTTT. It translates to CAISELDRGSSEAFF.

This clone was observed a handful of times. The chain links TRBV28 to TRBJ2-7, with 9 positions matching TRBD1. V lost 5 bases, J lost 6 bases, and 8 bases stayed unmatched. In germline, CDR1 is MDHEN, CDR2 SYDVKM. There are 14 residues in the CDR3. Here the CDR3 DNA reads TGTGCCAGCAGTCGATCCGGGACAGGGTCCGAGCAGTACTTC. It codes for CASSRSGTGSEQYF.

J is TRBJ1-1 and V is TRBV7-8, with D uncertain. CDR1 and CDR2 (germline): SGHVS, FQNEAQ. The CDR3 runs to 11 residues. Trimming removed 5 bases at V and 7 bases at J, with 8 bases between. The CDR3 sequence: CASSLEGEAFF. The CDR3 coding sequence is TGTGCCAGCAGCCTGGAGGGTGAAGCTTTCTTT.

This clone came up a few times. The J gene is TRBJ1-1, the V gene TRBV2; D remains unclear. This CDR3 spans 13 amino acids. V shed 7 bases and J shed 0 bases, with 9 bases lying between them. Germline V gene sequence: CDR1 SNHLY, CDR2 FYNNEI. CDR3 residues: CASNSFMNTEAFF. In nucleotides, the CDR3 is TGTGCCAGCAATAGCTTCATGAACACTGAAGCTTTCTTT.

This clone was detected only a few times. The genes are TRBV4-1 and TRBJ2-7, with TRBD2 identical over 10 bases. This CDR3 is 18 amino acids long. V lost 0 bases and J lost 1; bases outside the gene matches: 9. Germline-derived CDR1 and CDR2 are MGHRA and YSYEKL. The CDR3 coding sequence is TGCGCCAGCAGCCAAGATGCCAGCGGGGGGGCCGATTCCTACGAGCAGTACTTC. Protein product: CASSQDASGGADSYEQYF.

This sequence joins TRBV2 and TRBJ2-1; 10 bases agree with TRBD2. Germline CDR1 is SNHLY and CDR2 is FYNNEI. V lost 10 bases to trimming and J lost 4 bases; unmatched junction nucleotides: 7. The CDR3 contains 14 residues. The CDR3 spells CATKLAGVYNEQFF. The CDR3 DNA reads TGTGCCACCAAGCTAGCGGGGGTTTACAATGAGCAGTTCTTC.

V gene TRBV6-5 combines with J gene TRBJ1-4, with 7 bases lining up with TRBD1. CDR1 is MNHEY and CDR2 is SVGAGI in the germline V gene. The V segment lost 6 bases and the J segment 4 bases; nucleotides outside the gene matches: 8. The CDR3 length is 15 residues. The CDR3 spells CASRRAGTDNEKLFF. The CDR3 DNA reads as TGTGCCAGCAGAAGGGCCGGGACAGATAATGAAAAACTGTTTTTT.

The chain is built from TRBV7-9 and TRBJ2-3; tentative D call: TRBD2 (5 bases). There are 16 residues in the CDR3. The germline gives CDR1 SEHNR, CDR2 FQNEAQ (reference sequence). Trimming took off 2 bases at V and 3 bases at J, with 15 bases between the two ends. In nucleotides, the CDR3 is TGTGCCAGCAGCTTATTGACGGGGTGGAAGACAGATACGCAGTATTTT. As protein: CASSLLTGWKTDTQYF.

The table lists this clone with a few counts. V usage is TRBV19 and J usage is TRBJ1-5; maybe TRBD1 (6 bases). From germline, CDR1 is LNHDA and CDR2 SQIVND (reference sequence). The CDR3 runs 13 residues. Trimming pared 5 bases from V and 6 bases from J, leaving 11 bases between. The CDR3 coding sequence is TGTGCCAGTAGTCAACAGGGAAGTCAGCCCCAGCATTTT. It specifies CASSQQGSQPQHF.

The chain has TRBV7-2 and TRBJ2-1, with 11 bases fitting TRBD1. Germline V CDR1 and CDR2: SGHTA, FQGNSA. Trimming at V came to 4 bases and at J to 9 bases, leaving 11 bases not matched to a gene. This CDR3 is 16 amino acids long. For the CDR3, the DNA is TGTGCCAGCAGCTCCAGGGGAGGACAGGGGGCCAGTGAGCAGTTCTTC. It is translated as CASSSRGGQGASEQFF.

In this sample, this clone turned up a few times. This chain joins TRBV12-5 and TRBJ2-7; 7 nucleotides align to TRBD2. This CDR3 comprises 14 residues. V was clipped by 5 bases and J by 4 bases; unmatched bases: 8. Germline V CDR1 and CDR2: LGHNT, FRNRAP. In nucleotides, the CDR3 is TGTGCTAGTGGTCCCTTAGCGGGCGGATACGAGCAGTACTTC. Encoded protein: CASGPLAGGYEQYF.

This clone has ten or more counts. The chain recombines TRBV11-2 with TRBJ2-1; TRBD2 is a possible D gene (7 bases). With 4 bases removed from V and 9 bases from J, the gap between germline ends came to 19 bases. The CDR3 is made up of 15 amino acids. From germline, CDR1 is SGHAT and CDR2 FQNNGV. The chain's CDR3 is CASSSRGGFNGEQFF. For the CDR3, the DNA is TGTGCCAGCAGCTCCCGCGGGGGCTTTAATGGTGAGCAGTTCTTC.

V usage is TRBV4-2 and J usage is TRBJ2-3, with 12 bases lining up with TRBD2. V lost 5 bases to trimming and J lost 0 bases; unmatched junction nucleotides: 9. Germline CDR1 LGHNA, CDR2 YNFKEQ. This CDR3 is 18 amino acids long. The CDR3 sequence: CASSVRLLAGGSTDTQYF. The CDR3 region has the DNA TGTGCCAGCAGCGTGCGCCTTCTAGCGGGGGGGAGCACAGATACGCAGTATTTT.

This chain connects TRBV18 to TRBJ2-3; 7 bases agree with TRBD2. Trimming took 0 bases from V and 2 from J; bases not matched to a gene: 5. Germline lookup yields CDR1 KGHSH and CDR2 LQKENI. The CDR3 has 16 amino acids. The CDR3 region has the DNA TGTGCCAGCTCACCACCATACGGGGGGAACACAGATACGCAGTATTTT. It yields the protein CASSPPYGGNTDTQYF.

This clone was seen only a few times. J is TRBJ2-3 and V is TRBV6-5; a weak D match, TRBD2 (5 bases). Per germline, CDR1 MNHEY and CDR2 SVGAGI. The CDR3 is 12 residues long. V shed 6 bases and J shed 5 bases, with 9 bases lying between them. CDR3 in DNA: TGTGCCAGCAGGAAAGAGGGAGATACGCAGTATTTT. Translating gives CASRKEGDTQYF.

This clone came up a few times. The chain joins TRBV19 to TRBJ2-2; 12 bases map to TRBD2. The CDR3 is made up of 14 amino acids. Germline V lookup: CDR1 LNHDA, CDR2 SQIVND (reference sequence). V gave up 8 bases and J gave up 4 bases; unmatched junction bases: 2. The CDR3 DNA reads TGTGCCAGTTCTAGCGGGGGGGCCACCGGGGAGCTGTTTTTT. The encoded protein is CASSSGGATGELFF.